A single sample is the source of the 3 T cell receptor beta chains below, sequenced in a study of persistence of HIV-infected CD4 T cells. For these TCRs, the target antigens are not known. This was the immunoSEQ version 4 assay in survey mode. The data were produced by immunoSEQ multiplex PCR, yet TCRdb's version contains in-frame clones alone and is incomplete. Here the sample spans tens of thousands of clones, under 80% being singletons. Overlapping HIV-1 Gag 15-mer peptides at roughly 1 ug per peptide per mL were used. Sorted nonresponding memory CD4+ T cells were CD40L-negative, CD69-negative, CD45RO-high. Material: CD4+ T cells sorted from PBMCs after roughly 18-hour stimulation, obtained from a patient who received antiretroviral therapy. The receptors derive from an adult man with HIV who was CMV-seropositive.

The chain recombines TRBV6-1 with TRBJ2-7, with D possibly TRBD1 on 6 matching bases. Germline CDR1 reads MNHNS; CDR2 reads SASEGT. V was cut by 1 base and J by 0 bases, with 16 bases left in between. CDR3 length equals 17 residues. This CDR3 reads CASSEVSDSFSSYEQYF. The CDR3 coding sequence is TGTGCCAGCAGTGAAGTATCGGACAGCTTCAGCTCCTACGAGCAGTACTTC.

This chain links TRBV5-1 with TRBJ1-1, with unresolved D. The V end was cut by 7 bases, the J end by 5 bases, with 12 bases between. Germline loops: CDR1 SGHRS, CDR2 YFSETQ. The CDR3 loop spans 12 amino acids. Written as DNA, the CDR3 is TGCGCCAGCGGTTCCAGTTGGACTGAAGCTTTCTTT. Amino acids: CASGSSWTEAFF.

The chain couples TRBV6-5 to TRBJ1-1; D is unclear. Germline V gives CDR1 MNHEY, CDR2 SVGAGI. V lost 2 bases and J lost 5, with 12 bases in between. The CDR3 extends over 14 amino acids. CDR3 coding DNA: TGTGCCAGCAGTTACGAGGAGGGTGGAACTGAAGCTTTCTTT. It codes for CASSYEEGGTEAFF.